This T cell receptor (beta chain) was retrieved from a study of control samples from healthy donors and cancer patients. Trimming stripped 4 bases from V and 3 bases from J, with 12 bases between. This CDR3 is 14 amino acids long. Germline values: CDR1 MDHEN, CDR2 SYDVKM. The table came from immunoSEQ multiplex PCR; TCRdb's copy has only in-frame clones and leaves some out. The table has about 140,000 clones, less than 95% seen once. The TCR was taken from a man between 18 and 29 years old in good health. Material: blood. The rearrangement joins TRBV28 to TRBJ1-2; D is perhaps TRBD1 (5 bases). The CDR3 region is CASSSAGIDYGYTF. The CDR3 DNA reads TGTGCCAGCAGTTCAGCAGGGATCGACTATGGCTACACCTTC.